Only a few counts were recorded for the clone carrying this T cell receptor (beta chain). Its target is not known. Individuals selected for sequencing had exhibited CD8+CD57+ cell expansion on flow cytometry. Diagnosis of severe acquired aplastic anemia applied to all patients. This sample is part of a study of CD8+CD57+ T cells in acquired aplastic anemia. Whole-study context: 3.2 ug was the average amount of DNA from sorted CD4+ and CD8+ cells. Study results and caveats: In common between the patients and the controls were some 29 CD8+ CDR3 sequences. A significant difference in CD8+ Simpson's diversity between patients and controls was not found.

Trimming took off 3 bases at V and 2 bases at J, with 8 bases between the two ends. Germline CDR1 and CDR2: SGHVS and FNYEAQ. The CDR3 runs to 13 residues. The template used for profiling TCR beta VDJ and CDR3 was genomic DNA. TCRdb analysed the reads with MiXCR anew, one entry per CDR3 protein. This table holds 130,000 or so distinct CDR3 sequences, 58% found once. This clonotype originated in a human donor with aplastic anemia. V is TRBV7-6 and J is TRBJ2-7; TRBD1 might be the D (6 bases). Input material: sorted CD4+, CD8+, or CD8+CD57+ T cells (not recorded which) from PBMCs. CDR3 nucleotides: TGTGCCAGCAGCTTGGGGACAACCTACGAGCAGTACTTC. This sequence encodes CASSLGTTYEQYF.